The clone carrying this T cell receptor beta chain was detected ten times or more. Antigen specificity is unknown. 5'RACE primed from the constant segment yielded TCR alpha and TCR beta cDNA libraries bearing sample barcodes and UMIs. TCRdb re-called the 5' RACE reads through MiXCR, storing one row per CDR3 protein. The table has some 250,000 distinct CDR3 sequences, 15% to 20% seen once. The sample is drawn from a study of T-cell memory formation after mild COVID-19. On the study more broadly: The TCR clusters were mostly specific to one donor. Regarding the study as a whole: The authors did not confirm SARS-CoV-2 specificity of second-wave clones peaking day 37.

From germline, CDR1 is SGHTA and CDR2 FQGTGA. V was pared by 2 bases and J by 9 bases, with 8 bases between. The CDR3 runs 12 residues. Source material: PBMCs or a T cell subset sorted from them (not recorded which). This rearrangement joins TRBV7-3 to TRBJ2-1; D tentatively fits TRBD1 or TRBD2 (5 bases each). The receptor was isolated from a man younger than 35 who had mild COVID-19 (a few samples of this study predate the infection). Cell type and time point are not known. CDR3 residues: CASSLDGGEQFF. In nucleotides, the CDR3 is TGTGCCAGCAGCTTAGATGGGGGTGAGCAGTTCTTC.